The 24 T cell receptor beta chains in this list originate from one sample, sequenced in a study of cytomegalovirus exposure and HLA in healthy donors. Vbeta (60) and Jbeta (13) primers were used in the PCR. Libraries were prepared by immunoSEQ multiplex PCR; TCRdb keeps only in-frame clonotypes and omits some of them. The sample includes a few hundred thousand clones, 75% to 85% of them seen just once. Sequenced input: PBMCs. These receptors all stem from a girl under 18 in good health and CMV-seronegative.

The chain's CDR3 is CASSLGQGGGTEAFF. The CDR3 DNA reads TGCGCCAGCAGCCTGGGACAGGGCGGCGGCACTGAAGCTTTCTTT. The genes are TRBV5-1 and TRBJ1-1; 9 bases map to TRBD1. The CDR3 is 15 amino acids. From germline, CDR1 is SGHRS and CDR2 YFSETQ. Germline trimming cut 4 bases from V and 4 bases from J; bases unmatched to any gene: 8.

The chain couples TRBV28 to TRBJ2-3; 9 bases align to TRBD1. With 6 bases clipped from V and 6 bases from J, the junction kept 10 bases outside the gene matches. CDR1 and CDR2 (germline): MDHEN, SYDVKM. There are 15 residues in the CDR3. The CDR3 loop reads CASSSFDRGVDTQYF. The DNA for the CDR3 is TGTGCCAGCAGCTCGTTCGACAGGGGGGTTGATACGCAGTATTTT.

This chain uses TRBV18 with TRBJ2-3, with D perhaps matching TRBD2 (6 bases). The length of the CDR3 is 13 residues. Germline-derived CDR1 and CDR2 are KGHSH and LQKENI. The V end lost 0 bases, the J end lost 5 bases, and 6 bases lay between the germline ends. CDR3 DNA sequence: TGTGCCAGCTCACCACCGGGGGGAGATACGCAGTATTTT. Protein sequence: CASSPPGGDTQYF.

The chain combines TRBV19 with TRBJ2-5; a possible D gene is TRBD1 (6 bases). Germline V CDR1 and CDR2: LNHDA, SQIVND (reference sequence). The CDR3 is 12 amino acids. V was clipped by 5 bases and J by 5 bases, with 9 bases between them. The CDR3 protein is CASSGTSETQYF. In nucleotides, the CDR3 is TGTGCCAGTAGTGGGACAAGCGAGACCCAGTACTTC.

This chain connects TRBV25-1 to TRBJ2-3, with D maybe TRBD1 (5 bases). This CDR3 comprises 16 residues. Trimming stripped 1 base from V and 2 bases from J, with 13 bases between. Germline V gene sequence: CDR1 MGHDK, CDR2 SYGVNS. The CDR3 loop is CASSEFKGSDTDTQYF. CDR3 nucleotide sequence: TGTGCCAGCAGTGAATTTAAGGGGTCGGACACAGATACGCAGTATTTT.

V gene TRBV28 combines with J gene TRBJ1-2, with D possibly matching TRBD1 (6 bases). The CDR3 runs 17 residues. V lost 1 base and J 7 bases, leaving 22 bases between the germline ends. Germline loops: CDR1 MDHEN, CDR2 SYDVKM. CDR3 region: CASSLSVGALTGIGYTF. CDR3 coding DNA: TGTGCCAGCAGTTTATCAGTCGGGGCCCTAACAGGGATTGGCTACACCTTC.

About this clone itself: Other nucleotide sequences in the sample specify the same CDR3. The rearrangement joins TRBV7-2 to TRBJ2-7, with D tentatively TRBD2 (5 bases). The CDR3 length is 13 residues. V was cut by 1 base and J by 3 bases, with 7 bases left in between. The germline CDR1 and CDR2 sequences are SGHTA and FQGNSA. The CDR3 reads CASSLGRVYEQYF. The CDR3 DNA follows: TGTGCCAGCAGCTTAGGGCGGGTCTACGAGCAGTACTTC.

The genes are TRBV9 and TRBJ2-3; the D gene is possibly TRBD1 (6 bases). Germline values: CDR1 SGDLS, CDR2 YYNGEE. Between the trimmed V and J ends, which lost 5 bases and 6 bases, there was a span of 19 bases. The CDR3 spans 15 residues. The CDR3 DNA reads TGTGCCAGCAGAGCAACAGGGAATATAGCGGATACGCAGTATTTT. Translated, it gives CASRATGNIADTQYF.

The rearrangement links TRBV19 to TRBJ1-1, with a weak D call TRBD1 (5 bases). The germline V gene has CDR1 LNHDA and CDR2 SQIVND (reference sequence). CDR3 size: 15 residues. Trimming left V 6 bases short and J 5 bases short, with 19 bases between. CDR3 residues: CASSLFGTGATEAFF. The CDR3 region has the DNA TGTGCCAGTAGCCTGTTTGGTACAGGCGCAACTGAAGCTTTCTTT.

CDR3 in DNA: TGTGCCAGCAGTTTAATTCGGGCAGGGCCGGGCACTGAAGCTTTCTTT. As protein: CASSLIRAGPGTEAFF. The V and J genes are TRBV28 and TRBJ1-1; D is possibly TRBD1 (5 bases). The CDR3 consists of 16 residues. V was trimmed by 2 bases and J by 4 bases, leaving 17 bases between them. Germline loops: CDR1 MDHEN, CDR2 SYDVKM.

This clone was counted a single time. The chain is built from TRBV5-1 and TRBJ1-2; the match to TRBD1 covers 8 bases. This CDR3 comprises 14 residues. Germline V CDR1 and CDR2: SGHRS, YFSETQ. J gave up 4 bases and V 3 bases, and 5 bases lay outside the gene matches. The CDR3 loop is CASSSGQGSYGYTF. The CDR3 nucleotides read TGCGCCAGCAGCTCTGGACAGGGCAGCTATGGCTACACCTTC.

The chain recombines TRBV5-8 with TRBJ1-1; D ambiguous. The V gene lost 0 bases and the J gene lost 2 bases, with 8 bases spanning the gap. The CDR3 runs 14 residues. The germline V gene encodes CDR1 SGHTS and CDR2 YDEGEE. The CDR3 loop is CASSLDTGNTEAFF. CDR3 DNA sequence: TGTGCCAGCAGCTTGGACACGGGAAACACTGAAGCTTTCTTT.

The chain couples TRBV5-1 to TRBJ2-1, with a weak D call TRBD2 (7 bases). The CDR3 sequence is 16 residues long. Germline CDR1 reads SGHRS; CDR2 reads YFSETQ. Trimming removed 0 bases at V and 3 bases at J, with 13 bases between. The CDR3 region has the DNA TGCGCCAGCAGCTTGGCGTCGGGGGGCAACTACAATGAGCAGTTCTTC. It encodes CASSLASGGNYNEQFF.

The rearrangement joins TRBV7-6 to TRBJ2-7; 8 positions agree with TRBD1. In germline, CDR1 is SGHVS, CDR2 FNYEAQ. The CDR3 consists of 17 residues. The V gene end was trimmed by 1 base and the J gene end by 1 base; junction bases not matched to a gene: 9. CDR3 sequence reads: CASSLVPETGGSYEQYF. The CDR3 coding sequence is TGTGCCAGCAGCTTAGTCCCAGAAACAGGGGGATCCTACGAGCAGTACTTC.

This clone was counted only a few times. The chain links TRBV28 to TRBJ1-1; tentative D call: TRBD1 (5 bases). Germline CDR1 reads MDHEN; CDR2 reads SYDVKM. The CDR3 has 15 amino acids. V shed 3 bases and J shed 11 bases, with 22 bases lying between them. The CDR3 spells CASSFRYQDWGKAFF. CDR3 in DNA: TGTGCCAGCAGTTTCAGATACCAAGACTGGGGCAAGGCTTTCTTT.

The CDR3 DNA reads TGTGCCAGCAGTTATAGGAGGGGAAGCACAGATACGCAGTATTTT. It translates to CASSYRRGSTDTQYF. The chain joins TRBV28 to TRBJ2-3, with a tentative D call TRBD2 (6 bases). This CDR3 comprises 15 residues. Between the trimmed V and J ends, which lost 4 bases and 0 bases, there was a span of 11 bases. The germline V gene has CDR1 MDHEN and CDR2 SYDVKM.

This chain connects TRBV6-5 to TRBJ2-5, with a possible D match to TRBD1 (7 bases). The J call may be mistaken, given a closer DNA end match to TRBJ2-7. The germline gives CDR1 MNHEY, CDR2 SVGAGI. This CDR3 is built from 15 residues. CDR3 sequence: CASSPRQGGSYEQYF. As DNA, the CDR3 is TGTGCCAGCAGTCCCCGACAGGGAGGCTCCTACGAGCAGTACTTC.

The chain links TRBV21-1 to TRBJ1-6; the table's TRBD1 call for D was not verified on the DNA. TRBV21-1 is classified as a pseudogene. The CDR3 is 19 residues long. The CDR3 sequence: CASSTVRCRGSSYNSPLHF. The CDR3 nucleotides read TGTGCCAGCAGCACTGTCCGCTGCAGGGGGAGCTCCTATAATTCACCCCTCCACTTT.

The chain couples TRBV7-2 to TRBJ1-4; the D is unclear. The germline V gene encodes CDR1 SGHTA and CDR2 FQGNSA. Trimming cost V 1 base and J 5 bases, with 11 bases left between them. The CDR3 runs 15 residues. CDR3 DNA sequence: TGTGCCAGCAGCTTAGGGGGAGCGATAAATGAAAAACTGTTTTTT. It translates to CASSLGGAINEKLFF.

V and J are TRBV28 and TRBJ2-1; 7 bases line up with TRBD2. This CDR3 has 12 amino acids. Losses at the gene ends were 3 bases for V and 10 bases for J; bases not matched to a gene: 3. CDR1 and CDR2 (germline): MDHEN, SYDVKM. The CDR3 region is CASSFQLAEQFF. CDR3 sequence (DNA): TGTGCCAGCAGTTTCCAACTAGCGGAGCAGTTCTTC.

CDR3 nucleotides: TGTGCCAGCAGTTTAATGACAGGGGGTGGTGAAAAACTGTTTTTT. Its translation is CASSLMTGGGEKLFF. The gene calls are TRBV28 and TRBJ1-4; 9 nucleotides align to TRBD1. V lost 2 bases to trimming and J lost 7 bases; unmatched junction nucleotides: 5. The germline V gene has CDR1 MDHEN and CDR2 SYDVKM. CDR3 length: 15 amino acids.

The V gene is TRBV15, the J gene TRBJ1-1; D ambiguous. Between the trimmed V and J ends, which lost 1 base and 8 bases, there was a span of 11 bases. CDR1 LNHNV and CDR2 YYDKDF come from the germline V gene (reference sequence). This CDR3 region has 13 residues. The CDR3 reads CATSRGYREEAFF. Here the CDR3 DNA reads TGTGCCACCAGCAGAGGATATCGGGAGGAAGCTTTCTTT. Drawing the rest from reference TRBV15 and TRBJ1-1, the complete variable domain is DAMVIQNPRYQVTQFGKPVTLSCSQTLNHNVMYWYQQKSSQAPKLLFHYYDKDFNNEADTPDNFQSRRPNTSFCFLDIRSPGLGDTAMYLCATSRGYREEAFFGQGTRLTVV.

The chain carries TRBV15 and TRBJ2-3; D perhaps matches TRBD2 (7 bases). Germline CDR1 LNHNV, CDR2 YYDKDF (reference sequence). With 1 base removed from V and 0 bases from J, the gap between germline ends came to 17 bases. CDR3 length: 18 amino acids. The CDR3 nucleotides read TGTGCCACCAGCAGAGTCGGGGGGCGACTTACTAGCACAGATACGCAGTATTTT. Amino acid sequence: CATSRVGGRLTSTDTQYF.

The chain couples TRBV14 to TRBJ2-7; no firm D call. From germline, CDR1 is SGHDN and CDR2 FVKESK. This CDR3 region has 13 residues. Trimming stripped 3 bases from V and 2 bases from J, with 8 bases between. CDR3 sequence (DNA): TGTGCCAGCAGCCAGACTCGACCCTACGAGCAGTACTTC. Its translation: CASSQTRPYEQYF.